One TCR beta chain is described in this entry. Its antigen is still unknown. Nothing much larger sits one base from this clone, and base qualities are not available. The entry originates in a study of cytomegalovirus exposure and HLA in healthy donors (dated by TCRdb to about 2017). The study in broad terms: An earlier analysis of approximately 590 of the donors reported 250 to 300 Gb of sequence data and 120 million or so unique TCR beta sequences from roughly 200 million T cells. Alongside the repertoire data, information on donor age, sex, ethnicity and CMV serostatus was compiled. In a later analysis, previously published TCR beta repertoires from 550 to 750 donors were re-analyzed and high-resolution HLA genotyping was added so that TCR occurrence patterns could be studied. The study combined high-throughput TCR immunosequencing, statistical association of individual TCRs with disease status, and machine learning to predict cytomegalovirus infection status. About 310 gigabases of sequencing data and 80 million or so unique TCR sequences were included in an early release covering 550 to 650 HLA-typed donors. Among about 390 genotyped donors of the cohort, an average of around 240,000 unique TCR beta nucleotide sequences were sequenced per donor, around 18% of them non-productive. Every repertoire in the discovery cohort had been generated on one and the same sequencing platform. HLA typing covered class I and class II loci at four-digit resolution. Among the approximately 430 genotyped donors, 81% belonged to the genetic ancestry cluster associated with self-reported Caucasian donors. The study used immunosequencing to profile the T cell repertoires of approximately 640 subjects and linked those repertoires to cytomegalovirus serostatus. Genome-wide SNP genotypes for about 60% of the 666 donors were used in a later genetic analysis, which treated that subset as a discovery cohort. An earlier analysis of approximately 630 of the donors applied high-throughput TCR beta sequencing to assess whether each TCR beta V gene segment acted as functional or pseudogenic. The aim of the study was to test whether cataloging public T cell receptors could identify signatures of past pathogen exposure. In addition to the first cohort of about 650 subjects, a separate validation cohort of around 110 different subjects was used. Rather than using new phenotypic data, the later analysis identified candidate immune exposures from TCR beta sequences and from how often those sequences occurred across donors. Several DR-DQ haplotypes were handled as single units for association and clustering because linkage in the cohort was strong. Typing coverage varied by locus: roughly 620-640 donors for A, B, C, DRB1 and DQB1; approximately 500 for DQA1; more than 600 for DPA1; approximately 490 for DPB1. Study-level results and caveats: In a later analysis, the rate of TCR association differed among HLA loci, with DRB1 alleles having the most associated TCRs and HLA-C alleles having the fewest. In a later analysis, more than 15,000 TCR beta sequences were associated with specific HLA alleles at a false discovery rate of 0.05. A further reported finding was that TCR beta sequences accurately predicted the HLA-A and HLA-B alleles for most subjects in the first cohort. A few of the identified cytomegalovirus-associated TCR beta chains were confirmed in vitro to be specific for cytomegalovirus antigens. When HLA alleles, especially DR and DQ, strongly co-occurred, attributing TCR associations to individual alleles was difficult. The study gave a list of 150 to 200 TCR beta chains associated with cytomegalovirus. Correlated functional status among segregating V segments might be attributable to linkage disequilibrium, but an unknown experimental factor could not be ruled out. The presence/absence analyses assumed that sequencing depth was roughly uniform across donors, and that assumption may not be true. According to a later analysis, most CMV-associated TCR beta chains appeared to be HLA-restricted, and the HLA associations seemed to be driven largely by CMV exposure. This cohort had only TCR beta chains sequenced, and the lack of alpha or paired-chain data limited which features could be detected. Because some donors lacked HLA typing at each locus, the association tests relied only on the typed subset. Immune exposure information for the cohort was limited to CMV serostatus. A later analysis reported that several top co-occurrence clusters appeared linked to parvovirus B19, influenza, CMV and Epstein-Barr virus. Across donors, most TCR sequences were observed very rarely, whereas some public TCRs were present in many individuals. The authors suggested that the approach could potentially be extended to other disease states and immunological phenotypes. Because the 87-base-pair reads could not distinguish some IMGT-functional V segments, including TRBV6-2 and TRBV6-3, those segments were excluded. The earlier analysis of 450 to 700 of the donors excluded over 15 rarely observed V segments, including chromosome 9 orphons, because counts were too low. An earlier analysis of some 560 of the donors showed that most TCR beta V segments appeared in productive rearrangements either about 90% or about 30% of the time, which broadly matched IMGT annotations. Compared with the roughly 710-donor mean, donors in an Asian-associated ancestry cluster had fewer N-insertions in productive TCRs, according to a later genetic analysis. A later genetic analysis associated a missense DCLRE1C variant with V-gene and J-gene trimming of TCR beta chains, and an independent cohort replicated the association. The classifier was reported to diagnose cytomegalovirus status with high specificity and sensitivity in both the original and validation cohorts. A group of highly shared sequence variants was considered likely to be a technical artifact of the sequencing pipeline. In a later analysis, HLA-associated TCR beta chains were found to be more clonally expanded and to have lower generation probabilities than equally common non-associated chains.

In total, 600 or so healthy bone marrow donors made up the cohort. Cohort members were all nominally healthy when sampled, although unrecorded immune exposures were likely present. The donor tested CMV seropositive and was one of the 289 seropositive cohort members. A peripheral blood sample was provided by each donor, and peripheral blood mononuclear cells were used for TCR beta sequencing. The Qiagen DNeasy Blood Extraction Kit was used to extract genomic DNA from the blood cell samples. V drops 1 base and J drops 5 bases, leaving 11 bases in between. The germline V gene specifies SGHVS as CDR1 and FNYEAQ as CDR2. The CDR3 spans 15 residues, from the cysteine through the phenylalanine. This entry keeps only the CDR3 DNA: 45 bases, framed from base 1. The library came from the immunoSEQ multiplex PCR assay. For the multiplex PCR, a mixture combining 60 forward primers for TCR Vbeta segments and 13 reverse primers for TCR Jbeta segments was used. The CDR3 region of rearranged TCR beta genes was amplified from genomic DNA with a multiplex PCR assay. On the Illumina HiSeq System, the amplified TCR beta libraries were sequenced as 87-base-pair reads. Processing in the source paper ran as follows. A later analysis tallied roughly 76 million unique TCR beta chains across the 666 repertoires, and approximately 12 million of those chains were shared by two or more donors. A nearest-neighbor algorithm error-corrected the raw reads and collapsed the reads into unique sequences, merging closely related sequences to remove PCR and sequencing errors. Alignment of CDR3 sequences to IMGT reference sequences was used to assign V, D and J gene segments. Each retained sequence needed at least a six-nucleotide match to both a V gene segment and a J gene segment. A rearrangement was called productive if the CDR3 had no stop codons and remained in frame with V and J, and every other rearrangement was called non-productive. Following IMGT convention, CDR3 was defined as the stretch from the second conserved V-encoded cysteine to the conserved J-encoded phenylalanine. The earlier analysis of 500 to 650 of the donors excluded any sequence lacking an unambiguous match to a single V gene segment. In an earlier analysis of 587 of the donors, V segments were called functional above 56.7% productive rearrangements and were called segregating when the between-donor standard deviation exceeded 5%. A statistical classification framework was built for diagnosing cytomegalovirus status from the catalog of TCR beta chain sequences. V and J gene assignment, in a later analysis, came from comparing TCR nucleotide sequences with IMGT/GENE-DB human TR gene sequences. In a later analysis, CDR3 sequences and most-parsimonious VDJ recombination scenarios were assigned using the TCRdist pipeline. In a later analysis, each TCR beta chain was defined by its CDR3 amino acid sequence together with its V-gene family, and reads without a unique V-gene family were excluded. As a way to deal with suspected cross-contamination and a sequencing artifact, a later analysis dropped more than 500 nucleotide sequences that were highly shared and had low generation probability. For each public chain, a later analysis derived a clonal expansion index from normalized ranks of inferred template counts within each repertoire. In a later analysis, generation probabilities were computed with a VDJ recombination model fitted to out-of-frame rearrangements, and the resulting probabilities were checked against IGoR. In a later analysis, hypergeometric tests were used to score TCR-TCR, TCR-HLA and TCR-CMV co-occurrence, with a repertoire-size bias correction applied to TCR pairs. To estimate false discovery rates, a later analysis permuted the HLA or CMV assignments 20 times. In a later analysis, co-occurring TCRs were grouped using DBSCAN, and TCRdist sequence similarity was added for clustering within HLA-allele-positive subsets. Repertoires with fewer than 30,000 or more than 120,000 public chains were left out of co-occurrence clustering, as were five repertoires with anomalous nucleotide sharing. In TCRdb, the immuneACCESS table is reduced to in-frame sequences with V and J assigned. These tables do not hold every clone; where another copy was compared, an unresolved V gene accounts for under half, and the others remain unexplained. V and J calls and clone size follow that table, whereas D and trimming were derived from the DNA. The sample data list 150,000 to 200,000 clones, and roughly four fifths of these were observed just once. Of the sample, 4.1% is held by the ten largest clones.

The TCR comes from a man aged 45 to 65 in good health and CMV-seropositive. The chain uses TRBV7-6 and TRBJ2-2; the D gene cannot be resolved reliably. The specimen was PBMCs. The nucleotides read TGTGCCAGCAGCTTAGGGGTGACATTGACCGGGGAGCTGTTTTTT. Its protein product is CASSLGVTLTGELFF.